These 3 T cell receptor beta chains came from one sample sequenced in a study of blood T cell repertoires in COVID-19 (dated by TCRdb to about 2020). Library preparation employed the immunoSEQ multiplex PCR assay. TCRdb's version of the immuneACCESS table is confined to in-frame rearrangements and falls short of the full clone set. An unresolved V gene accounts for under half of the shortfall where checked; the remainder is of unknown origin. For this sample the table gives more than 300,000 clones, of which about 89% were detected only once. The biggest ten clones account for about 0.86% of the sample. The sample taken for sequencing was PBMCs or T cells enriched from blood (not recorded which). The source is a woman in her forties who had been exposed to COVID-19.

The rearrangement uses TRBV13 and TRBJ2-7, with D unresolved. CDR1 and CDR2 (germline): PRHDT, FYEKMQ (reference sequence). V was clipped by 2 bases and J by 5 bases, with 10 bases between them. This CDR3 is built from 13 residues. The DNA for the CDR3 is TGTGCCAGCAGCTTATCTCTGAGGAACGAGCAGTACTTC. This gives the protein CASSLSLRNEQYF.

The rearrangement links TRBV24-1 to TRBJ1-3; D is unclear. Germline CDR1 KGHDR, CDR2 SFDVKD. The CDR3 loop spans 16 amino acids. Between the trimmed V and J ends, which lost 0 bases and 4 bases, there was a span of 12 bases. CDR3 sequence reads: CATSDLRGGFGNTIYF. CDR3 nucleotides: TGTGCCACCAGTGATTTGCGGGGAGGCTTCGGAAACACCATATATTTT.

The J gene is TRBJ1-5, the V gene TRBV19; no firm D call. Germline assignment: CDR1 LNHDA and CDR2 SQIVND (reference sequence). V was trimmed by 4 bases and J by 5 bases, leaving 9 bases between them. This CDR3 has 13 residues. The CDR3 DNA reads as TGTGCCAGTAGTACGAGGAATGATCAGCCCCAGCATTTT. It is translated as CASSTRNDQPQHF.